This is a list of T cell receptor beta chains from one sample in a study of OX40 agonist ivuxolimab in advanced cancers. The assay was immunoSEQ multiplex PCR, and TCRdb's table has in-frame clones only and misses some. There are about 67,000 clones in the sample; 80% to 90% occur only once, and roughly 2% lies in the top ten. The sample here was CD4+ or CD8+ T cells sorted from blood, taken in a trial of the OX40 agonist ivuxolimab. The receptors were sampled from an adult with an advanced solid tumor such as melanoma, head and neck, liver or kidney cancer. CDR3s leave out the opening cysteine and the closing phenylalanine or tryptophan. The order of the fields is CDR3 length, J gene, V gene, CDR3 protein.

>13|TRBJ2-1|TRBV9
ASSVGLPPNNEQF
>13|TRBJ1-2|TRBV11-2
ASSLDFGTGGGYT
>13|TRBJ2-1|TRBV6-5
ASSYAGVGNNEQF
>13|TRBJ2-3|TRBV7-3
ASSSRDRVDDTQY
>14|TRBJ2-7|TRBV5-5
ASSPTGTSGGYEQY
>13|TRBJ2-7|TRBV5-6
ASSVGTGGYYEQY
>13|TRBJ1-2|TRBV15
ATSRDLEGAGGYT
>13|TRBJ1-5|TRBV28
ASSSGGSSNQPQH
>13|TRBJ1-5|TRBV6-5
ASSYSRGSNQPQH
>12|TRBJ1-1|TRBV28
ASSNLSRATEAF
>12|TRBJ1-2|TRBV4-3
ASSPGTAAYGYT
>13|TRBJ2-3|TRBV7-2
ASSLVGNRWATQY
>13|TRBJ2-3|TRBV28
ASTIEERRGMTQY
>13|TRBJ1-5|TRBV15
ATSGLRGPNQPQH
>13|TRBJ2-7|TRBV2
ASRGTSGAPIEQY
>13|TRBJ2-5|TRBV5-4
ASSSIRDGSETQY
>11|TRBJ1-1|TRBV14
ASSQDLGRGAF
>12|TRBJ1-4|TRBV5-6
ASSLEDGAEKLF
>9|TRBJ2-7|TRBV5-4
ASSLDYEQY
>11|TRBJ2-1|TRBV6-5
ASSLTGGALLV
>12|TRBJ2-7|TRBV19
ASSPSGGYYEQY
>13|TRBJ2-5|TRBV10-2
ASSAGGSLQETQY
>14|TRBJ2-6|TRBV19
ASSTNHRVGANVLT
>11|TRBJ1-2|TRBV11-1
ASSPATGYGYT
>14|TRBJ1-3|TRBV7-3
ASSLTGPSSGNTIY
>13|TRBJ2-1|TRBV5-1
ASSSAGTDNNEQF
>12|TRBJ2-7|TRBV30
AWSLAGGSYEQY
>13|TRBJ1-1|TRBV10-3
AISEFGGLNTEAF
>11|TRBJ2-7|TRBV19
ASSIRERYEQY
>13|TRBJ2-3|TRBV5-1
ASSFGGGIADTQY
>11|TRBJ2-2|TRBV27
ASRGANTGELF
>15|TRBJ1-1|TRBV18
ASSPIRQGAGGTEAF
>14|TRBJ1-3|TRBV5-6
ASVLQGSRSGNTIY
>11|TRBJ1-5|TRBV19
ASTDRVDQPQH
>14|TRBJ1-2|TRBV21-1
ASSKGDTTPNYGYT
>12|TRBJ2-7|TRBV11-2
ASSLAGGSYEQY
>13|TRBJ1-1|TRBV5-4
ASSSRGGGNTEAF
>13|TRBJ1-2|TRBV18
ASSPLDRGDYGYT
>10|TRBJ2-3|TRBV27
ASSLSPDTQY
>13|TRBJ2-2|TRBV5-1
ASSLATRSTGELF
>12|TRBJ2-3|TRBV4-1
ASSPGLAEDTQY